One and the same sample provided the 30 T cell receptor beta chains below, sequenced in a study of blood T cell repertoires in COVID-19. Sequencing used immunoSEQ multiplex PCR; TCRdb keeps in-frame clones, though not all of them. The sample yields approximately 490,000 clones, about 85% seen once. What was sequenced was PBMCs or T cells enriched from blood (not recorded which). The receptor set was obtained from a woman aged 18-35 years who had recovered from COVID-19.

This clone came up once. The gene calls are TRBV3-1 (or the pseudogene TRBV3-2) and TRBJ2-5; 11 nucleotides line up with TRBD2. This CDR3 is 16 amino acids long. Germline assignment: CDR1 LGHDT and CDR2 YNNKEL (reference sequence). V lost 0 bases and J lost 5; bases outside the gene matches: 5. DNA for the CDR3: TGTGCCAGCAGCCAAGAACCATCTAGCGGGGGGGAGACCCAGTACTTC. As protein: CASSQEPSSGGETQYF.

This chain joins TRBV7-3 and TRBJ1-1, with D possibly matching TRBD1 (5 bases). The CDR3 has 15 residues. V lost 7 bases, J lost 4 bases, and 19 bases lay in between. The V gene's germline CDR1 is SGHTA and CDR2 FQGTGA. The CDR3 region is CASTKDLLGGTEAFF. The DNA for the CDR3 is TGTGCCAGCACCAAGGACCTCTTGGGGGGCACTGAAGCTTTCTTT.

This chain joins TRBV6-4 and TRBJ2-7, with a weak D call TRBD1 (6 bases). The CDR3 spans 11 residues. With 5 bases removed from V and 10 bases from J, the gap between germline ends came to 12 bases. Germline V lookup: CDR1 MRHNA, CDR2 SNTAGT. The CDR3, as DNA: TGTGCCAGCAGTCGGGACACCACTCAGTACTTC. It yields the protein CASSRDTTQYF.

The rearrangement links TRBV30 to TRBJ2-7; D not certain. Trimming removed 2 bases from V and 3 bases from J, with 8 bases in between. This CDR3 has 12 residues. Germline CDR1 reads GTSNPN; CDR2 reads SVGIG (reference sequence). CDR3 region: CAWSQSIYEQYF. The CDR3 coding sequence is TGTGCCTGGAGTCAATCTATCTACGAGCAGTACTTC.

There are a few counts of this clone. This sequence joins TRBV10-3 and TRBJ1-2; 9 bases map to TRBD1. The CDR3 runs 14 residues. The V and J ends lost 5 bases and 7 bases, in that order; junction bases with no gene match: 8. The V gene's germline CDR1 is ENHRY and CDR2 SYGVKD. The CDR3 loop reads CAISPTRDRVGYTF. For the CDR3, the DNA is TGTGCCATCAGTCCAACCCGGGACAGGGTTGGCTACACCTTC.

The chain couples TRBV28 to TRBJ2-7; D is unclear. V shed 3 bases and J shed 0 bases, with 6 bases lying between them. CDR1 MDHEN and CDR2 SYDVKM come from the germline V gene. The CDR3 sequence is 13 residues long. As DNA, the CDR3 is TGTGCCAGCAGTTTTCATTCCTCCTACGAGCAGTACTTC. Its translation is CASSFHSSYEQYF.

This rearrangement joins TRBV29-1 to TRBJ2-7, with 7 nucleotides matching TRBD1. Unmatched junction bases numbered 6, after V lost 2 bases and J lost 2 bases. The CDR3 consists of 14 residues. CDR1 and CDR2 (germline): SQVTM, ANQGSEA. DNA for the CDR3: TGCAGCGTTGAAATACAGGGGCTGACCTACGAGCAGTACTTC. Amino acids: CSVEIQGLTYEQYF.

This clone was counted between two and nine times. V is TRBV5-7 and J is TRBJ1-5; D gene ambiguous. Being an ORF, TRBV5-7 has a function that is uncertain. V lost 4 bases and J lost 2, with 16 bases in between. This CDR3 contains 16 residues. The CDR3 sequence is CASSASPRVGNQPQHF. For the CDR3, the DNA is TGTGCCAGCAGCGCCTCCCCGAGGGTGGGCAATCAGCCCCAGCATTTT.

The chain is built from TRBV30 and TRBJ1-3; D call uncertain. V lost 3 bases and J lost 0, with 9 bases in between. Germline V lookup: CDR1 GTSNPN, CDR2 SVGIG (reference sequence). The CDR3 sequence is 14 residues long. As DNA, the CDR3 is TGTGCCTGGAGCCGACCAGGCTCTGGAAACACCATATATTTT. Translating it yields CAWSRPGSGNTIYF.

The rearrangement uses TRBV4-1 and TRBJ1-2, with TRBD1 as a possible D gene (6 bases). V lost 0 bases, J lost 8 bases, and 25 bases lay in between. Germline V gene data show CDR1 as MGHRA and CDR2 as YSYEKL. The CDR3 contains 18 residues. Here the CDR3 DNA reads TGCGCCAGCAGCCAAGAGTTCCAAAGGGACACCCTTCTGGGGGGCTACACCTTC. Translating gives CASSQEFQRDTLLGGYTF.

The chain joins TRBV7-9 to TRBJ1-5, with 7 bases lining up with TRBD1. Germline V gene lookup returns CDR1 SEHNR and CDR2 FQNEAQ (reference sequence). The length of the CDR3 is 14 residues. With V trimmed by 5 bases and J by 5 bases, 6 bases remained unmatched. The CDR3 DNA reads as TGTGCCAGCAGCCCGGACAGGCGAGATCAGCCCCAGCATTTT. Amino acids: CASSPDRRDQPQHF.

This sequence joins TRBV5-1 and TRBJ1-1, with 12 positions matching TRBD1. The germline CDR1 and CDR2 sequences are SGHRS and YFSETQ. The CDR3 is 16 amino acids. J lost 1 base, V lost 5 bases, and 6 bases had no gene match. The CDR3 loop is CASRPGTGGGNTEAFF. The CDR3 region has the DNA TGCGCCAGCAGACCCGGGACAGGGGGCGGGAACACTGAAGCTTTCTTT.

V usage is TRBV5-4 and J usage is TRBJ2-7; 10 bases are shared with TRBD1. V lost 4 bases and J lost 7; bases outside the gene matches: 14. The CDR3 contains 16 residues. Germline V gene sequence: CDR1 SGHNT, CDR2 YYREEE (reference sequence). The CDR3 DNA sequence: TGTGCCAGCAGCGAAGGACTCGGGACAGGGGTGGGGGAGCAGTACTTC. This codes for CASSEGLGTGVGEQYF.

The V gene is TRBV7-9, the J gene TRBJ2-7, with 9 bases identical to TRBD1. The CDR3 totals 17 residues. V lost 5 bases and J lost 0; bases outside the gene matches: 11. From germline, CDR1 is SEHNR and CDR2 FQNEAQ (reference sequence). In nucleotides, the CDR3 is TGTGCCAGCAGCCCTGGGACAGGGATAGGAAACTCCTACGAGCAGTACTTC. Protein sequence: CASSPGTGIGNSYEQYF.

This chain uses TRBV2 with TRBJ1-5; no clear D gene. The CDR3 is 12 residues long. Germline values: CDR1 SNHLY, CDR2 FYNNEI. Trimming pared 6 bases from V and 7 bases from J, leaving 10 bases between. The CDR3 reads CASRRTGQPQHF. The CDR3 nucleotides are TGTGCCAGCAGGCGGACGGGACAGCCCCAGCATTTT.

This clone was detected only a few times. J is TRBJ2-1 and V is TRBV24-1, with D perhaps TRBD1 (6 bases). The CDR3 spans 14 residues. V dropped 3 bases and J dropped 8 bases, with 13 bases sitting between them. Per the germline V gene, CDR1 is KGHDR and CDR2 is SFDVKD. CDR3 DNA sequence: TGTGCCACCAGTGATCCACAGGGAAAGTATGAGCAGTTCTTC. The encoded protein is CATSDPQGKYEQFF.

V gene TRBV5-1 combines with J gene TRBJ1-1; no clear D gene. V was trimmed by 5 bases and J by 0 bases, leaving 8 bases between them. The CDR3 has 13 residues. Germline V CDR1 and CDR2: SGHRS, YFSETQ. CDR3 amino acids: CASRNQMNTEAFF. The CDR3 DNA reads TGCGCCAGCAGGAACCAGATGAACACTGAAGCTTTCTTT.

This chain joins TRBV6-5 and TRBJ1-2; 7 bases agree with TRBD1. The ends lost 0 bases at V and 6 bases at J; junction bases unmatched: 4. This CDR3 has 14 amino acids. Germline-derived CDR1 and CDR2 are MNHEY and SVGAGI. The DNA of the CDR3 is TGTGCCAGCAGTTACTCATTACAGGGGAATGGCTACACCTTC. It is translated as CASSYSLQGNGYTF.

V and J are TRBV2 and TRBJ2-3; the D gene is possibly TRBD1 (8 bases). The V end was cut by 7 bases, the J end by 4 bases, with 18 bases between. Germline-derived CDR1 and CDR2 are SNHLY and FYNNEI. This CDR3 contains 15 residues. In DNA, the CDR3 is TGTGCCAGCACCTTTGGACAGGGAGGGTCAGATACGCAGTATTTT. Protein sequence: CASTFGQGGSDTQYF.

The rearrangement uses TRBV27 and TRBJ1-1; 8 bases fit TRBD1. CDR3 size: 16 residues. V lost 6 bases, J lost 5 bases, and 14 bases stayed unmatched. Per the germline V gene, CDR1 is MNHEY and CDR2 is SMNVEV (reference sequence). The CDR3 nucleotides are TGTGCCAGCAGCCCAGGCGACAGGGGTTGTGAGACTGAAGCTTTCTTT. This translates into CASSPGDRGCETEAFF.

V is TRBV5-1 and J is TRBJ1-4; maybe TRBD1 (5 bases). The germline V gene encodes CDR1 SGHRS and CDR2 YFSETQ. The V end lost 7 bases, the J end lost 5 bases, and 15 bases lay between the germline ends. There are 14 residues in the CDR3. This chain's CDR3 is CASRSGGINEKLFF. The CDR3 bases are TGCGCCAGCCGAAGCGGGGGGATAAATGAAAAACTGTTTTTT.

V is TRBV6-1 and J is TRBJ1-2, with a tentative D call TRBD1 (6 bases). The CDR3 length is 14 residues. V was shortened by 3 bases and J by 5 bases, with 13 bases between the two germline ends. Germline CDR1 and CDR2: MNHNS and SASEGT. DNA of the CDR3: TGTGCCAGCAGTGAGGGACACCCGGCGTATGGCTACACCTTC. Translation: CASSEGHPAYGYTF.

This chain connects TRBV27 to TRBJ1-1; D remains unclear. The CDR3 extends over 14 amino acids. Germline V gene sequence: CDR1 MNHEY, CDR2 SMNVEV (reference sequence). The ends were cut back, 6 bases at V and 3 bases at J, with 14 bases in the middle. CDR3 nucleotide sequence: TGTGCCAGCAGACAATCTGGTGTGTACACTGAAGCTTTCTTT. This sequence encodes CASRQSGVYTEAFF.

The V and J genes are TRBV4-1 and TRBJ2-3, with D maybe TRBD2 (5 bases). The germline CDR1 and CDR2 sequences are MGHRA and YSYEKL. V was shortened by 3 bases and J by 7 bases, with 17 bases between the two germline ends. The CDR3 runs 15 residues. The CDR3 here is CASSQQTGYENTQYF. The CDR3 coding sequence is TGCGCCAGCAGCCAGCAGACGGGATACGAGAATACGCAGTATTTT.

This clone was seen a handful of times. V usage is TRBV6-6 and J usage is TRBJ1-2; 7 bases are shared with TRBD1. CDR1 and CDR2 from the germline V gene are MNHNY and SVGAGI (reference sequence). V lost 6 bases, J lost 8 bases, and 6 bases stayed unmatched. The CDR3 has 12 residues. The CDR3 coding sequence is TGTGCCAGCAGAACAGGGGATGAAGGCTACACCTTC. Encoded protein: CASRTGDEGYTF.

The chain has TRBV5-1 and TRBJ2-3, with 10 bases aligning to TRBD2. J was trimmed by 1 base and V by 5 bases; bases with no gene match: 4. The CDR3 runs to 15 residues. Germline V gives CDR1 SGHRS, CDR2 YFSETQ. In DNA form, the CDR3 reads TGCGCCAGCAGAAGCGGGGGGGCCCGCACAGATACGCAGTATTTT. This codes for CASRSGGARTDTQYF.

The chain recombines TRBV6-2 or TRBV6-3 with TRBJ2-7; a possible D gene is TRBD2 (6 bases). The length of the CDR3 is 14 residues. From germline, CDR1 is MNHEY and CDR2 SVGEGT. V lost 3 bases, J lost 5 bases, and 14 bases lay in between. In nucleotides, the CDR3 is TGTGCCAGCAGTTATTTTTCCGGGGGAAACGAGCAGTACTTC. The encoded protein is CASSYFSGGNEQYF.

The V and J genes are TRBV5-1 and TRBJ1-1; 9 nucleotides line up with TRBD1. The germline V gene encodes CDR1 SGHRS and CDR2 YFSETQ. With 0 bases clipped from V and 8 bases from J, the junction kept 11 bases outside the gene matches. The CDR3 covers 16 residues. CDR3 in DNA: TGCGCCAGCAGCTTGGGTCCCCCGGGACAGGGAGGCGAAGCTTTCTTT. Its translation: CASSLGPPGQGGEAFF.

The V gene is TRBV6-1, the J gene TRBJ1-2, with D hard to call. Trimming shortened V by 9 bases and J by 3 bases, and 14 bases separated the two germline ends. This CDR3 region has 13 residues. In germline, CDR1 is MNHNS, CDR2 SASEGT. The CDR3, as DNA: TGTGCCAGTAGGTGGGAGGAACACTATGGCTACACCTTC. This codes for CASRWEEHYGYTF.

This chain uses TRBV27 with TRBJ1-2; a weak D match, TRBD1 (5 bases). The germline V gene has CDR1 MNHEY and CDR2 SMNVEV (reference sequence). This CDR3 region has 14 residues. Trimming pared 3 bases from V and 6 bases from J, leaving 14 bases between. Here the CDR3 DNA reads TGTGCCAGCAGTTTTAACCAGGGCAGCGATGGCTACACCTTC. It is translated as CASSFNQGSDGYTF.